This entry features one TCR beta chain sequence. This sample is drawn from a study of control samples from healthy donors and cancer patients. The protocol was immunoSEQ multiplex PCR, while the TCRdb copy is restricted to in-frame clones and leaves out a portion. The table has approximately 65,000 clones, around nine tenths seen once. V lost 1 base to trimming and J lost 7 bases, with 19 bases between them. The CDR3 length is 15 residues. The germline gives CDR1 GTSNPN, CDR2 SVGIG (reference sequence). The sequence was obtained from a man aged 60-69 years with lung cancer. The chain carries TRBV30 and TRBJ1-2; tentative D call: TRBD1 (5 bases). Sample: PBMCs. The chain's CDR3 is CAWSAPPAGLGGYTF. The CDR3 DNA is TGTGCCTGGAGTGCCCCCCCCGCAGGGCTGGGTGGCTACACCTTC.